The 21 T cell receptor beta chains reported below all come from one sample, sequenced in a study of T cells in Graves' hyperthyroidism and ophthalmopathy. Template material for amplifying TCR beta CDR3 regions consisted of RNA transcripts. Initially, a first-round RT-PCR of the TCR CDR3 employed the HTBI primer set. TCRdb reprocessed the multiplex PCR reads via MiXCR and lists one record per CDR3 protein. This table has 500,000 to 650,000 distinct CDR3 sequences, approximately 15% appearing once. Sequenced sample: blood. The source is a woman in her thirties or forties with Graves' hyperthyroidism.

This clonotype was counted ten times or more. The rearrangement uses TRBV6-1 and TRBJ2-3, with 8 bases matching TRBD2. CDR1 is MNHNS and CDR2 is SASEGT in the germline V gene. The CDR3 spans 18 residues. The V gene end was trimmed by 1 base and the J gene end by 0 bases; junction bases not matched to a gene: 9. CDR3 protein: CASSEGASGLSSTDTQYF. Written as DNA, the CDR3 is TGTGCCAGCAGTGAAGGGGCTAGCGGGTTGTCTAGCACAGATACGCAGTATTTT.

This clonotype has a handful of counts. The J gene is TRBJ2-1, the V gene TRBV24-1; D gene uncertain. Germline-derived CDR1 and CDR2 are KGHDR and SFDVKD. The CDR3 is made up of 13 amino acids. Trimming removed 7 bases from V and 4 bases from J, with 10 bases in between. This CDR3 reads CATRASRYNEQFF. CDR3 DNA: TGTGCCACCAGAGCATCCAGGTACAATGAGCAGTTCTTC.

This clonotype came up many times. The chain combines TRBV6-2 or TRBV6-3 with TRBJ2-1; maybe TRBD2 (6 bases). The length of the CDR3 is 15 residues. With 6 bases removed from V and 0 bases from J, the gap between germline ends came to 12 bases. Per germline, CDR1 MNHEY and CDR2 SVGEGT. CDR3 coding DNA: TGTGCCAGCAGCATAGCGGAGAGCTCCTACAATGAGCAGTTCTTC. Translating gives CASSIAESSYNEQFF.

The rearrangement uses TRBV6-2 or TRBV6-3 and TRBJ2-7, with D perhaps TRBD1 or TRBD2 (5 bases each). Germline CDR1 and CDR2: MNHEY and SVGEGT. Trimming stripped 6 bases from V and 2 bases from J, with 17 bases between. The CDR3 runs to 15 residues. The CDR3, as DNA: TGTGCCAGCAGCGACCGGGACGGCACCCCCTACGAGCAGTACTTC. Protein: CASSDRDGTPYEQYF.

This clonotype was seen a few times. The V and J genes are TRBV13 and TRBJ1-2; 7 bases line up with TRBD1. This CDR3 region has 15 residues. Germline lookup yields CDR1 PRHDT and CDR2 FYEKMQ (reference sequence). V shed 3 bases and J 5 bases; nucleotides not matched to a gene: 9. The CDR3 loop reads CASSLEEQGRYGYTF. The DNA for the CDR3 is TGTGCCAGCAGCTTGGAGGAACAGGGGCGGTATGGCTACACCTTC.

The chain employs TRBV10-3 and TRBJ2-4; D perhaps matches TRBD2 (5 bases). This CDR3 is 13 amino acids long. V lost 5 bases to trimming and J lost 6 bases, with 11 bases between them. The germline V gene has CDR1 ENHRY and CDR2 SYGVKD. The chain's CDR3 is CAISPTRVNIQYF. The CDR3 coding sequence is TGTGCCATCAGTCCGACGAGGGTAAACATTCAGTACTTC.

This clonotype has at least ten counts. The chain joins TRBV14 to TRBJ2-3; 9 positions match TRBD2. Germline lookup yields CDR1 SGHDN and CDR2 FVKESK. This CDR3 region has 15 residues. After removal of 4 bases from V and 5 bases from J, the junction contained 7 bases not matched to a gene. In DNA form, the CDR3 reads TGTGCCAGCAGCCTTTTAGCGGGAGCGGAAGATACGCAGTATTTT. This translates into CASSLLAGAEDTQYF.

This clonotype was detected ten times or more. The chain carries TRBV11-2 and TRBJ2-7; D is possibly TRBD2 (6 bases). The CDR3 length is 13 residues. V gave up 5 bases and J gave up 4 bases, with 12 bases separating them. In germline, CDR1 is SGHAT, CDR2 FQNNGV. DNA for the CDR3: TGTGCCAGCAGCCGTGGAGGGCTATACGAGCAGTACTTC. It is translated as CASSRGGLYEQYF.

This clonotype appeared a few times. The chain links TRBV7-9 to TRBJ1-5; D ambiguous. Germline values: CDR1 SEHNR, CDR2 FQNEAQ (reference sequence). CDR3 length: 15 residues. Trimming shortened V by 7 bases and J by 1 base, and 14 bases separated the two germline ends. Written as DNA, the CDR3 is TGTGCCAGCAACATTAAGGTATCAAGCAATCAGCCCCAGCATTTT. It encodes CASNIKVSSNQPQHF.

This clonotype was recorded at least ten times. The genes are TRBV5-1 and TRBJ1-5; the match to TRBD1 covers 7 bases. This CDR3 spans 15 amino acids. The J segment lost 1 base and the V segment lost 0 bases, leaving 1 base of the junction unmatched. CDR1 and CDR2 (germline): SGHRS, YFSETQ. In DNA form, the CDR3 reads TGCGCCAGCAGCTTGGAGGGACAGAGCAATCAGCCCCAGCATTTT. The encoded protein is CASSLEGQSNQPQHF.

This clonotype was counted ten times or more. The chain has TRBV6-1 and TRBJ2-1; the D is unclear. CDR1 is MNHNS, CDR2 SASEGT, per germline. The germline V and J ends were trimmed by 5 bases and 8 bases, with 25 bases remaining between them. The CDR3 runs to 17 residues. Here the CDR3 reads CASSSALSLIGGDEQFF. CDR3 in DNA: TGTGCCAGCAGTTCTGCATTAAGTTTAATCGGCGGCGATGAGCAGTTCTTC.

A few counts support this clonotype. V is TRBV10-1 and J is TRBJ2-3; D is unresolved. Trimming removed 1 base from V and 3 bases from J, with 11 bases in between. Germline V CDR1 and CDR2: WNHNN, SYGVQD (reference sequence). The CDR3 spans 15 residues. CDR3 coding DNA: TGCGCCAGCAGTGAGTTCGATCCAGCAACAGATACGCAGTATTTT. Residues: CASSEFDPATDTQYF.

This clonotype was counted at least ten times. This chain joins TRBV11-2 and TRBJ1-6; 8 nucleotides line up with TRBD1. CDR1 and CDR2 (germline): SGHAT, FQNNGV. This CDR3 is built from 14 residues. V shed 5 bases and J 10 bases; nucleotides not matched to a gene: 7. The CDR3 nucleotides are TGTGCCAGCAGCAACAGGGGGGACTACTCACCCCTCCACTTT. Translated: CASSNRGDYSPLHF.

This chain joins TRBV29-1 and TRBJ2-5; D call uncertain. Germline-derived CDR1 and CDR2 are SQVTM and ANQGSEA. There are 13 residues in the CDR3. Trimming took 5 bases from V and 5 from J, leaving 15 bases between them. The CDR3 spells CSVRGHARETQYF. The CDR3 DNA sequence: TGCAGCGTTAGAGGTCACGCACGTGAGACCCAGTACTTC.

This chain links TRBV29-1 with TRBJ2-2, with 8 positions matching TRBD1. Germline loops: CDR1 SQVTM, CDR2 ANQGSEA. The ends lost 5 bases at V and 5 bases at J; junction bases unmatched: 7. The CDR3 is made up of 14 amino acids. The CDR3 sequence is CSVSSGQGTGELFF. The DNA for the CDR3 is TGCAGCGTTTCAAGCGGACAGGGTACCGGGGAGCTGTTTTTT.

Ten or more counts support this clonotype. The genes are TRBV5-6 and TRBJ2-7; TRBD2 matches 7 bases. Germline trimming cut 0 bases from V and 2 bases from J; bases unmatched to any gene: 5. The CDR3 runs 15 residues. Germline CDR1 is SGHDT and CDR2 is YYEEEE. In DNA form, the CDR3 reads TGTGCCAGCAGCTTGGGCCTAGCGGAAGCCTACGAGCAGTACTTC. Encoded protein: CASSLGLAEAYEQYF.

This clonotype was counted at least ten times. The chain has TRBV7-3 and TRBJ2-1; TRBD1 matches 9 bases. This CDR3 has 16 amino acids. Per the germline V gene, CDR1 is SGHTA and CDR2 is FQGTGA. V was pared by 1 base and J by 4 bases, with 5 bases of the junction left unmatched. CDR3 in amino acids: CASSLMGDRAYNEQFF. CDR3 nucleotides: TGTGCCAGCAGCTTAATGGGGGACAGGGCTTACAATGAGCAGTTCTTC.

This clonotype was observed at least ten times. The chain is built from TRBV30 and TRBJ2-2; no clear D. The CDR3 spans 12 residues. Germline V gene lookup returns CDR1 GTSNPN and CDR2 SVGIG (reference sequence). Trimming cost V 2 bases and J 4 bases, with 5 bases left between them. CDR3: CAWSRITGELFF. The CDR3 DNA reads TGTGCCTGGAGTCGGATCACCGGGGAGCTGTTTTTT.

This clonotype was counted only a few times. The V gene is TRBV12-3 or TRBV12-4, the J gene TRBJ1-5; the D is unclear. The CDR3 contains 16 residues. V lost 7 bases and J lost 0, with 16 bases in between. The CDR3 reads CASKEGGDYSNQPQHF. CDR3 bases: TGTGCCAGCAAAGAAGGTGGGGATTATAGCAATCAGCCCCAGCATTTT.

The chain is built from TRBV28 and TRBJ1-3, with a weak D call TRBD1 (5 bases). Trimming stripped 11 bases from V and 0 bases from J, with 17 bases between. The CDR3 runs to 15 residues. CDR1 and CDR2 (germline): MDHEN, SYDVKM. The CDR3: CAAGTGTSSGNTIYF. In DNA, the CDR3 is TGTGCCGCAGGGACGGGAACCAGCTCTGGAAACACCATATATTTT.

A few counts support this clonotype. The chain carries TRBV10-3 and TRBJ1-1; the match to TRBD1 covers 9 bases. J gave up 1 base and V 4 bases, and 4 bases lay outside the gene matches. CDR3 length: 15 residues. Germline values: CDR1 ENHRY, CDR2 SYGVKD. The CDR3 region is CAISAGTGKNTEAFF. The CDR3 coding sequence is TGTGCCATCAGTGCTGGGACAGGGAAGAACACTGAAGCTTTCTTT.